The 14 T cell receptor beta chains in this list originate from one sample, sequenced in a study of blood T cell repertoires in COVID-19. Sequencing used immunoSEQ multiplex PCR; TCRdb keeps in-frame clones, though not all of them. The sample lists more than 60,000 clones, approximately 90% occurring once. Sequenced sample: peripheral blood. The receptors originated from a human donor in a cohort sampled during active COVID-19.

The chain links TRBV30 to TRBJ2-1, with TRBD1 matching over 7 bases. CDR1 is GTSNPN, CDR2 SVGIG, per germline (reference sequence). The ends lost 0 bases at V and 4 bases at J; junction bases unmatched: 0. The CDR3 has 13 residues. The CDR3 region has the DNA TGTGCCTGGAGTGTCAGGGGGTACAATGAGCAGTTCTTC. Translating it yields CAWSVRGYNEQFF. The full variable domain, rest sourced from reference TRBV30 and TRBJ2-1, is SQTIHQWPATLVQPVGSPLSLECTVEGTSNPNLYWYRQAAGRGLQLLFYSVGIGQISSEVPQNLSASRPQDRQFILSSKKLLLSDSGFYLCAWSVRGYNEQFFGPGTRLTVL.

J is TRBJ1-1 and V is TRBV12-3 or TRBV12-4; D is undetermined. The V end was cut by 7 bases, the J end by 2 bases, with 5 bases between. This CDR3 has 11 residues. The CDR3 loop reads CASTSNTEAFF. Here the CDR3 DNA reads TGTGCCAGCACCTCTAACACTGAAGCTTTCTTT.

The gene calls are TRBV6-5 and TRBJ2-7; 10 bases line up with TRBD1. This CDR3 has 14 amino acids. Germline loops: CDR1 MNHEY, CDR2 SVGAGI. With 6 bases clipped from V and 4 bases from J, the junction kept 6 bases outside the gene matches. This CDR3 is CASSYGTGEYEQYF. CDR3 in DNA: TGTGCCAGCAGCTATGGGACAGGGGAGTACGAGCAGTACTTC.

This clone was seen a handful of times. The chain links TRBV20-1 to TRBJ1-3; the match to TRBD1 covers 7 bases. Per germline, CDR1 DFQATT and CDR2 SNEGSKA (reference sequence). There are 14 residues in the CDR3. With V trimmed by 3 bases and J by 2 bases, 4 bases remained unmatched. In nucleotides, the CDR3 is TGCAGTGCTAGTGGGACAGATACTGGAAACACCATATATTTT. As protein: CSASGTDTGNTIYF.

The CDR3 sequence is CASSPGSQIDTQYF. CDR3 nucleotides: TGTGCCAGCAGTCCCGGGAGCCAGATTGATACGCAGTATTTT. The genes are TRBV2 and TRBJ2-3; weak D call: TRBD2 (6 bases). CDR1 SNHLY and CDR2 FYNNEI come from the germline V gene. There are 14 residues in the CDR3. Trimming took 5 bases from V and 6 from J, leaving 15 bases between them. Complete variable domain (other parts from reference TRBV2 and TRBJ2-3): EPEVTQTPSHQVTQMGQEVILRCVPISNHLYFYWYRQILGQKVEFLVSFYNNEISEKSEIFDDQFSVERPDGSNFTLKIRSTKLEDSAMYFCASSPGSQIDTQYFGPGTRLTVL.

V and J are TRBV5-1 and TRBJ1-4; D uncertain. Between the trimmed V and J ends, which lost 0 bases and 0 bases, there was a span of 3 bases. Germline-derived CDR1 and CDR2 are SGHRS and YFSETQ. This CDR3 is built from 14 residues. CDR3 in DNA: TGCGCCAGCAGCTTGGACACAACTAATGAAAAACTGTTTTTT. It translates to CASSLDTTNEKLFF.

J is TRBJ2-7 and V is TRBV3-1 (or the pseudogene TRBV3-2); 7 positions agree with TRBD2. V lost 4 bases, J lost 2 bases, and 5 bases stayed unmatched. The CDR3 spans 14 residues. Germline CDR1 LGHDT, CDR2 YNNKEL (reference sequence). The DNA for the CDR3 is TGTGCCAGCAGCCCGGCTAGCGGTACCTACGAGCAGTACTTC. This codes for CASSPASGTYEQYF.

The chain uses TRBV2 and TRBJ2-3, with 7 bases fitting TRBD1. The CDR3 extends over 15 amino acids. Germline CDR1 and CDR2: SNHLY and FYNNEI. The junction had 7 bases not matched to a gene; V was cut back by 7 bases and J by 0 bases. CDR3 nucleotide sequence: TGTGCCAGCACCTCCGGGACAGCAAGCACAGATACGCAGTATTTT. Amino acid sequence: CASTSGTASTDTQYF.

The chain recombines TRBV5-1 with TRBJ2-2; 11 positions agree with TRBD1. The CDR3 length is 16 residues. The germline gives CDR1 SGHRS, CDR2 YFSETQ. The V gene end was trimmed by 0 bases and the J gene end by 5 bases; junction bases not matched to a gene: 3. This CDR3 reads CASSLAGTGGTGELFF. The CDR3 region has the DNA TGCGCCAGCAGCTTGGCCGGGACAGGGGGGACCGGGGAGCTGTTTTTT.

The CDR3 here is CASTPTGPGANVLTF. CDR3 DNA: TGCGCCAGTACGCCTACAGGGCCTGGGGCCAACGTCCTGACTTTC. The rearrangement joins TRBV5-1 to TRBJ2-6; possibly TRBD1 for D (6 bases). V lost 8 bases, J lost 2 bases, and 14 bases lay in between. Germline V gene data show CDR1 as SGHRS and CDR2 as YFSETQ. The CDR3 consists of 15 residues.

The V call is TRBV11-2, the J call TRBJ2-1, with D possibly TRBD2 on 6 matching bases. In germline, CDR1 is SGHAT, CDR2 FQNNGV. The CDR3 has 17 residues. V lost 7 bases and J lost 2, with 21 bases in between. The CDR3 DNA sequence: TGTGCCAGCATCCTCCCCCGCGGGGTCGGGACCTACAATGAGCAGTTCTTC. Its protein product is CASILPRGVGTYNEQFF.

The rearrangement links TRBV11-3 to TRBJ2-7; the D gene is possibly TRBD1 (5 bases). Germline V gives CDR1 SGHNT, CDR2 YENEEA. The germline V and J ends were trimmed by 0 bases and 5 bases, with 11 bases remaining between them. This CDR3 comprises 14 residues. The CDR3 is CASSLEIRAHEQYF. CDR3 in DNA: TGTGCCAGCAGCTTAGAAATCAGGGCCCACGAGCAGTACTTC. Complete variable domain (other parts from reference TRBV11-3 and TRBJ2-7): EAGVVQSPRYKIIEKKQPVAFWCNPISGHNTLYWYLQNLGQGPELLIRYENEEAVDDSQLPKDRFSAERLKGVDSTLKIQPAELGDSAVYLCASSLEIRAHEQYFGPGTRLTVT.

This chain connects TRBV3-1 (or the pseudogene TRBV3-2) to TRBJ1-2; D might be TRBD1 (5 bases). Trimming removed 1 base from V and 6 bases from J, with 9 bases in between. The CDR3 consists of 13 residues. Germline CDR1 LGHDT, CDR2 YNNKEL (reference sequence). The CDR3 DNA is TGTGCCAGCAGCCAAGGGCAGGGAAATGGCTACACCTTC. Translated, it gives CASSQGQGNGYTF.

V usage is TRBV18 and J usage is TRBJ1-1; D gene uncertain. The CDR3 contains 15 residues. Germline CDR1 is KGHSH and CDR2 is LQKENI. The V end lost 0 bases, the J end lost 4 bases, and 12 bases lay between the germline ends. In DNA form, the CDR3 reads TGTGCCAGCTCACCACCCCCCTCCAAGAGCACTGAAGCTTTCTTT. Amino acid sequence: CASSPPPSKSTEAFF.